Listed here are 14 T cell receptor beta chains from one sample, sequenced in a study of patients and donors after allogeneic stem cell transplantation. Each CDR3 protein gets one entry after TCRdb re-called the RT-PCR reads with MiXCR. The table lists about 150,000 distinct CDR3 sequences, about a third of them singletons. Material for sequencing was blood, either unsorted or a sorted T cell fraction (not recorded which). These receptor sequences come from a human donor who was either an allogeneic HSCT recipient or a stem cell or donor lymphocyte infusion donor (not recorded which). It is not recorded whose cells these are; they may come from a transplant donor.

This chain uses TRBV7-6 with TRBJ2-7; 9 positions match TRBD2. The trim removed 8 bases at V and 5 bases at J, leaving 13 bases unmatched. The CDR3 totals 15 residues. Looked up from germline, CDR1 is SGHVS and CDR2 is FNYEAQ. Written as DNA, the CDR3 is TGTGCCAGCGGTGGGTGGGCTAGCGGGGATAACGAGCAGTACTTC. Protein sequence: CASGGWASGDNEQYF. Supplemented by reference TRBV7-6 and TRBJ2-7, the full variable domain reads GAGVSQSPRYKVTKRGQDVALRCDPISGHVSLYWYRQALGQGPEFLTYFNYEAQQDKSGLPNDRFSAERPEGSISTLTIQRTEQRDSAMYRCASGGWASGDNEQYFGPGTRLTVT.

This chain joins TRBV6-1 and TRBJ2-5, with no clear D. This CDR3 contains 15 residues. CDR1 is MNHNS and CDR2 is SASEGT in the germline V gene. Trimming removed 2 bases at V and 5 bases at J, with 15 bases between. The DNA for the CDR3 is TGTGCCAGCAGTGAACTTCGGTCCCCCAGGGAGACCCAGTACTTC. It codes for CASSELRSPRETQYF.

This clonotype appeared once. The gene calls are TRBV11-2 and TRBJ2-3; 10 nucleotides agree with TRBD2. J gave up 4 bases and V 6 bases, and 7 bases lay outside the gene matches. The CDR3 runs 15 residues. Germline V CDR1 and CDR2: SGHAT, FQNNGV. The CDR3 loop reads CASRIAGGKADTQYF. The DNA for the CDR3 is TGTGCCAGCAGAATAGCGGGGGGCAAGGCAGATACGCAGTATTTT.

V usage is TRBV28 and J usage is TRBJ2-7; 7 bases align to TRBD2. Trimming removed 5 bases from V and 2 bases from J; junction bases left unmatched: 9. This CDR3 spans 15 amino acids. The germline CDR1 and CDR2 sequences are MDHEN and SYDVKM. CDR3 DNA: TGTGCCAGCAGTACCGGGACTATCCCCCCCTACGAGCAGTACTTC. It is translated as CASSTGTIPPYEQYF.

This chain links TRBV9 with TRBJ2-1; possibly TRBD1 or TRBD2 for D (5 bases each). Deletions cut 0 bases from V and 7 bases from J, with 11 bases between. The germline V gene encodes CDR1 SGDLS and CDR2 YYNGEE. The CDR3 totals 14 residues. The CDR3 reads CASSVGGVKNEQFF. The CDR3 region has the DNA TGTGCCAGCAGCGTAGGAGGGGTAAAGAATGAGCAGTTCTTC.

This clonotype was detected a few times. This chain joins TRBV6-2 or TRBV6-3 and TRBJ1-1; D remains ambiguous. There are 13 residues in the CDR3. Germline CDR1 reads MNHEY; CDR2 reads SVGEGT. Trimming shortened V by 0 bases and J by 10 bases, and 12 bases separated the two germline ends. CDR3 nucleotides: TGTGCCAGCAGTTACTCAGGCGGGAGAGTAGCTTTCTTT. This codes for CASSYSGGRVAFF.

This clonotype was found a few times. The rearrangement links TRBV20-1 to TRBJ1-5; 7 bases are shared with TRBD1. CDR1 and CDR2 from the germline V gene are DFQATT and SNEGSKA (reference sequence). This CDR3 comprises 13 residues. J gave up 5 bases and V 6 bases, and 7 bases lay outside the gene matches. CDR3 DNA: TGCAGTGCAGAAACAGGGGATTATCAGCCCCAGCATTTT. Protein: CSAETGDYQPQHF.

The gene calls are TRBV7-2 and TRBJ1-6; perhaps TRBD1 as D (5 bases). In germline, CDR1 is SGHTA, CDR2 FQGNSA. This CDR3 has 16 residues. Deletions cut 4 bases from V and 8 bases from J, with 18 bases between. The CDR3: CASSSLVVGGDSPLHF. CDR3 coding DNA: TGTGCCAGCAGCTCCCTCGTGGTCGGGGGGGATTCACCCCTCCACTTT.

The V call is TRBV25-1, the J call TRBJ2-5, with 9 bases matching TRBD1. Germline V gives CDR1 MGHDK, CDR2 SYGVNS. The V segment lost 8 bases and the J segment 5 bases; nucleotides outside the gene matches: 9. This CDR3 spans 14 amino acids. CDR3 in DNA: TGTGCCAGCTCAGGGACAGGGATTTTGGAGACCCAGTACTTC. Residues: CASSGTGILETQYF.

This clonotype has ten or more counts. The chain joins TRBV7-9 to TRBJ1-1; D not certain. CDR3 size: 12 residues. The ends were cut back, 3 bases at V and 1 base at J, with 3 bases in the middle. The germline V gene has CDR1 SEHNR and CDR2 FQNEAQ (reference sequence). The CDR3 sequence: CASSFGNTEAFF. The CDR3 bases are TGTGCCAGCAGCTTTGGGAACACTGAAGCTTTCTTT.

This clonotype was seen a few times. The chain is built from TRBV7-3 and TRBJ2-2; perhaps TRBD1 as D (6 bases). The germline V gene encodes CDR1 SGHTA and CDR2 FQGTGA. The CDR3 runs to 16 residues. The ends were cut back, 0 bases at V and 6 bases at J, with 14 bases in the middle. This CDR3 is CASSLTRPQGPGELFF. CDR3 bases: TGTGCCAGCAGCTTAACGAGGCCCCAGGGGCCCGGGGAGCTGTTTTTT.

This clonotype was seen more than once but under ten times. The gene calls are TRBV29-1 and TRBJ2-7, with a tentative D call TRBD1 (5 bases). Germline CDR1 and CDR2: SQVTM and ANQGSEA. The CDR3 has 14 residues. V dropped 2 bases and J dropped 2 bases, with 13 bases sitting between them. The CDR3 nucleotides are TGCAGCGTTGAACCCTTGGCAGGGCCCTACGAGCAGTACTTC. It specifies CSVEPLAGPYEQYF.

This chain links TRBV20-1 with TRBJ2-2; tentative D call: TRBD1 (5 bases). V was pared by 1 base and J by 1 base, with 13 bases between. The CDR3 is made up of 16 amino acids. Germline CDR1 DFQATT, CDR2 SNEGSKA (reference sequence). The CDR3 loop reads CSARVGGHVNTGELFF. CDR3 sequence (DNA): TGCAGTGCTAGAGTAGGCGGACACGTGAACACCGGGGAGCTGTTTTTT.

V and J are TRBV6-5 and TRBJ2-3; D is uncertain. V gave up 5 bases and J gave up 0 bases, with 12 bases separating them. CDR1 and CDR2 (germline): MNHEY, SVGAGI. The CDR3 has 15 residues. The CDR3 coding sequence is TGTGCCAGCAGTAACGGGTGGCTGAGCACAGATACGCAGTATTTT. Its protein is CASSNGWLSTDTQYF.